Listed here are 5 T cell receptor beta chains from one sample, sequenced in a study of sequential checkpoint blockade in melanoma. Sample treatment: randomized to nivolumab then ipilimumab (arm A) or the reverse (arm B). Measured with immunoSEQ multiplex PCR; TCRdb has only the in-frame clones, and not every one. The table has fewer than 8,000 clones, around 22% seen once. Here the sequenced sample was tumor tissue (inferred from file names), taken from a patient given nivolumab and ipilimumab in sequence. The receptors were sampled from a human donor with melanoma.

This clone has more than one count but fewer than ten. The gene calls are TRBV6-8 and TRBJ2-7; weak D call: TRBD2 (6 bases). Trimming left V 5 bases short and J 5 bases short, with 16 bases between. This CDR3 has 14 residues. Germline CDR1 is MNHGY and CDR2 is SAAAGT. This CDR3 is CASSKREFPHEQYF. The CDR3 DNA reads as TGTGCCAGCAGTAAACGGGAGTTCCCCCACGAGCAGTACTTC.

This clone appeared a few times. The V call is TRBV10-3, the J call TRBJ2-1, with a tentative D call TRBD1 (5 bases). Germline V lookup: CDR1 ENHRY, CDR2 SYGVKD. V dropped 0 bases and J dropped 0 bases, with 9 bases sitting between them. The CDR3 sequence is 16 residues long. The chain's CDR3 is CAISESRRDSYNEQFF. Here the CDR3 DNA reads TGTGCCATCAGTGAGTCGCGCAGGGACTCCTACAATGAGCAGTTCTTC.

This clone was counted between two and nine times. The chain is built from TRBV4-1 and TRBJ2-2; D unclear. CDR1 and CDR2 from the germline V gene are MGHRA and YSYEKL. This CDR3 spans 13 amino acids. With 2 bases removed from V and 6 bases from J, the gap between germline ends came to 7 bases. CDR3 region: CASSQPTPGELFF. The CDR3 DNA is TGCGCCAGCAGCCAACCGACCCCCGGGGAGCTGTTTTTT.

The chain combines TRBV19 with TRBJ2-3; TRBD1 matches at 11 bases. J lost 4 bases, V lost 4 bases, and 10 bases had no gene match. This CDR3 contains 17 residues. In germline, CDR1 is LNHDA, CDR2 SQIVND (reference sequence). In nucleotides, the CDR3 is TGTGCCAGTAGTAAGCGGCCGGGACAGGGGGGGGCAGATACGCAGTATTTT. As protein: CASSKRPGQGGADTQYF.

V usage is TRBV28 and J usage is TRBJ2-1; 14 bases match TRBD2. J was trimmed by 8 bases and V by 4 bases; bases with no gene match: 10. Per the germline V gene, CDR1 is MDHEN and CDR2 is SYDVKM. The CDR3 totals 17 residues. This CDR3 reads CASSSATGTSGSHEQFF. The CDR3 DNA follows: TGTGCCAGCAGTTCCGCCACCGGGACTAGCGGGAGTCATGAGCAGTTCTTC.